This T cell receptor (beta chain) was retrieved from a study of T cell clonality in common variable immunodeficiency. Study findings and constraints: Common variable immunodeficiency TCR beta sequences reportedly had fewer deletions and N-nucleotide insertions.

Germline CDR1 reads LGHNA; CDR2 reads YNFKEQ. The V gene end was trimmed by 3 bases and the J gene end by 5 bases; junction bases not matched to a gene: 5. This CDR3 region has 14 residues. Only in-frame clones appear in the TCRdb table, and some are missing; sequencing was by immunoSEQ multiplex PCR. Listed for the sample are about 34,000 clones, none seen a single time. This clone was picked up many times. Antigen specificity is unknown. The CDR3 is cut off 3 residues early in the read; its end comes from the germline J gene. The V call is TRBV4-2, the J call TRBJ2-7; TRBD1 agrees at 9 bases. Sequenced: peripheral blood mononuclear cells. This receptor was identified in a person aged 18 to 75 in good health. Incomplete CDR3 DNA: TGTGCCAGCAGCCAGGGACAGGGAAGTCACGAG. Its translation: CASSQGQGSHE. The complete CDR3 sequence is CASSQGQGSHEQYF.